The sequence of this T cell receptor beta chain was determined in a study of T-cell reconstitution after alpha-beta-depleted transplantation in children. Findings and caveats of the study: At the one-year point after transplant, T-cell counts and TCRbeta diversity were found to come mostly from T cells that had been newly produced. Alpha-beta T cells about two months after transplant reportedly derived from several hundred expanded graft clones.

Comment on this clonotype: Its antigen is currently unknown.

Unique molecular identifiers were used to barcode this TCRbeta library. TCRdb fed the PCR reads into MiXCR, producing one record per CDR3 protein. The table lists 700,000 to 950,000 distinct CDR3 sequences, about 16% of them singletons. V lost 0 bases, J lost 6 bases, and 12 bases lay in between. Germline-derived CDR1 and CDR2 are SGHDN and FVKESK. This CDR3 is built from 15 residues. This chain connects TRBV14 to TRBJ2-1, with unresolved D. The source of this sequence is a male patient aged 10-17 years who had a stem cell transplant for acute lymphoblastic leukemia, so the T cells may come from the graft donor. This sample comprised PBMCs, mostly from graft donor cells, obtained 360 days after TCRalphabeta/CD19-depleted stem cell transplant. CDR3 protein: CASSQDGWTLNEQFF. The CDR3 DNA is TGTGCCAGCAGCCAAGATGGGTGGACCCTCAATGAGCAGTTCTTC.